Below are 7 T cell receptor beta chains sequenced from a single sample in a study of technical replicates of blood from several donors. Method: immunoSEQ multiplex PCR; TCRdb's copy keeps in-frame clones and lacks some. The sample lists almost 90,000 clones, roughly 94% occurring once. Material: T cells isolated from PBMCs. Receptor source: a human donor in good health.

The chain uses TRBV10-2 and TRBJ2-7, with 8 bases matching TRBD2. Per germline, CDR1 WSHSY and CDR2 SAAADI. The CDR3 spans 14 residues. V lost 1 base, J lost 6 bases, and 5 bases stayed unmatched. CDR3 loop: CASSELAGGGEQYF. In DNA form, the CDR3 reads TGCGCCAGCAGTGAGTTGGCGGGGGGCGGCGAGCAGTACTTC.

This sequence joins TRBV19 and TRBJ2-7; 10 nucleotides agree with TRBD1. CDR1 and CDR2 (germline): LNHDA, SQIVND (reference sequence). The ends lost 3 bases at V and 0 bases at J; junction bases unmatched: 2. This CDR3 comprises 15 residues. This chain's CDR3 is CASSMGDRGSYEQYF. CDR3 nucleotides: TGTGCCAGTAGTATGGGGGACAGGGGCTCCTACGAGCAGTACTTC.

V gene TRBV7-9 combines with J gene TRBJ1-1; unclear D gene. Germline assignment: CDR1 SEHNR and CDR2 FQNEAQ (reference sequence). V lost 7 bases and J lost 8, with 11 bases in between. The CDR3 totals 11 residues. The CDR3 sequence is CASNIGGEAFF. CDR3 sequence (DNA): TGTGCCAGCAACATTGGAGGGGAAGCTTTCTTT.

The V and J genes are TRBV28 and TRBJ2-3; TRBD1 matches at 7 bases. V shed 0 bases, J shed 5 bases, and the junction held 2 bases outside the gene matches. The CDR3 sequence is 14 residues long. The germline V gene encodes CDR1 MDHEN and CDR2 SYDVKM. This CDR3 is CASSLWTGRDTQYF. The CDR3, as DNA: TGTGCCAGCAGTTTATGGACAGGGCGAGATACGCAGTATTTT.

This clone was detected only a few times. The chain couples TRBV7-9 to TRBJ2-7, with TRBD1 matching 12 bases. The CDR3 sequence is 15 residues long. Trimming removed 5 bases from V and 6 bases from J; junction bases left unmatched: 8. Germline loops: CDR1 SEHNR, CDR2 FQNEAQ (reference sequence). The CDR3 nucleotides are TGTGCCAGCAGCCCGCTCGGGACAGGGGGCGCCGAGCAGTACTTC. It specifies CASSPLGTGGAEQYF.

The rearrangement joins TRBV15 to TRBJ2-7; the match to TRBD2 covers 11 bases. CDR1 and CDR2 from the germline V gene are LNHNV and YYDKDF (reference sequence). V trimming: 5 bases; J trimming: 2 bases; junction bases outside the gene matches: 5. There are 15 residues in the CDR3. The CDR3 sequence is CATSARTSGPYEQYF. In DNA form, the CDR3 reads TGTGCCACCAGCGCCCGGACTAGCGGGCCCTACGAGCAGTACTTC.

V is TRBV5-5 and J is TRBJ1-5; D might be TRBD1 (6 bases). V was clipped by 1 base and J by 4 bases, with 15 bases between them. The CDR3 is 16 amino acids. Germline lookup yields CDR1 SGHKS and CDR2 YYEKEE (reference sequence). The CDR3 protein is CASSLPDAGENQPQHF. The CDR3 region has the DNA TGTGCCAGCAGCTTGCCCGACGCAGGGGAAAATCAGCCCCAGCATTTT.